This section outlines one T cell receptor beta chain sequence together with its context. This specimen comes from a study of T cells in Graves' hyperthyroidism and ophthalmopathy. Researchers took RNA transcripts and amplified the TCR beta CDR3 regions from them. Researchers ran a first-round RT-PCR on the TCR CDR3 using the HTBI primer set. TCRdb re-called the multiplex PCR reads through MiXCR, storing one row per CDR3 protein. The sample has under 250,000 distinct CDR3 sequences; about 24% are singletons. This sequence originates from a woman in her thirties or forties with Graves' ophthalmopathy. Source material: blood.

CDR3: CASSERRGAHQPQHF. The CDR3 DNA follows: TGTGCCAGCAGTGAAAGACGGGGGGCCCATCAGCCCCAGCATTTT. This chain uses TRBV6-1 with TRBJ1-5; tentative D call: TRBD1 (6 bases). From germline, CDR1 is MNHNS and CDR2 SASEGT. This CDR3 comprises 15 residues. Trimming stripped 2 bases from V and 5 bases from J, with 13 bases between.